This TCR beta chain was found in a study of glioma-infiltrating T cells. Findings of the study overall: Only very few CDR3 sequences appeared in both tissue and blood. Tissue-blood divergence was below expectation in non-neoplastic patients, above in gliomas.

V lost 1 base and J lost 5, with 6 bases in between. Germline CDR1 is SEHNR and CDR2 is FQNEAQ (reference sequence). This CDR3 is built from 13 residues. This clonotype was seen a handful of times. The antigen remains undetermined. Using RNA template, CDR3s of TCR alpha and beta were amplified with iRepertoire arm-PCR. One-step reverse transcription and amplification started from around 100-400 ng of tissue mRNA or PBMC total RNA. TCRdb redid the calling of the multiplex PCR reads with MiXCR, one entry per CDR3 protein. The table includes about 140,000 distinct CDR3 sequences, about 39% detected once. Sequencing used glioma tissue, nonneoplastic brain tissue, or PBMCs (not recorded which). The chain carries TRBV7-9 and TRBJ2-1; TRBD1 might be the D (5 bases). The receptor was isolated from a human donor with low-grade glioma or glioblastoma, undergoing nonglioma brain surgery, or in good health (not recorded which). CDR3 sequence: CASSLGRDNEQFF. The CDR3 DNA is TGTGCCAGCAGCTTAGGCAGGGACAATGAGCAGTTCTTC. The variable domain in full, completed from reference TRBV7-9 and TRBJ2-1, reads DTGVSQNPRHKITKRGQNVTFRCDPISEHNRLYWYRQTLGQGPEFLTYFQNEAQLEKSRLLSDRFSAERPKGSFSTLEIQRTEQGDSAMYLCASSLGRDNEQFFGPGTRLTVL.